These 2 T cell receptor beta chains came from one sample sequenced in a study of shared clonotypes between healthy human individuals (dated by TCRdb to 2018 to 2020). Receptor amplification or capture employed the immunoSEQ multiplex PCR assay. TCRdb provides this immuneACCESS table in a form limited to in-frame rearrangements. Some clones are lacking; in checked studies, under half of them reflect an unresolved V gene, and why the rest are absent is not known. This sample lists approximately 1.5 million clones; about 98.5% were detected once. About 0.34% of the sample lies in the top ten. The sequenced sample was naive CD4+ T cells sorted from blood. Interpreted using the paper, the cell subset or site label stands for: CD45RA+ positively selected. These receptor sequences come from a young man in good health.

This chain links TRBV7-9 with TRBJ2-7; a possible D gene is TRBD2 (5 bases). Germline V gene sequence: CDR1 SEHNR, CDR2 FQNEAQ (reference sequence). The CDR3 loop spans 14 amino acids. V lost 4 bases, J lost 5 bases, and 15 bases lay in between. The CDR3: CASSWASSGNEQYF. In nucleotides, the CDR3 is TGTGCCAGCAGCTGGGCTAGCTCGGGGAACGAGCAGTACTTC.

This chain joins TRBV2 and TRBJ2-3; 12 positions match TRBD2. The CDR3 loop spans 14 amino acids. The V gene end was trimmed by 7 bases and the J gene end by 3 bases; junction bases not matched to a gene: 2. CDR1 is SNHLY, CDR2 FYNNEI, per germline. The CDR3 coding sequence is TGTGCCAGCAAGGGGACTAGCGGGACAGATACGCAGTATTTT. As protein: CASKGTSGTDTQYF.